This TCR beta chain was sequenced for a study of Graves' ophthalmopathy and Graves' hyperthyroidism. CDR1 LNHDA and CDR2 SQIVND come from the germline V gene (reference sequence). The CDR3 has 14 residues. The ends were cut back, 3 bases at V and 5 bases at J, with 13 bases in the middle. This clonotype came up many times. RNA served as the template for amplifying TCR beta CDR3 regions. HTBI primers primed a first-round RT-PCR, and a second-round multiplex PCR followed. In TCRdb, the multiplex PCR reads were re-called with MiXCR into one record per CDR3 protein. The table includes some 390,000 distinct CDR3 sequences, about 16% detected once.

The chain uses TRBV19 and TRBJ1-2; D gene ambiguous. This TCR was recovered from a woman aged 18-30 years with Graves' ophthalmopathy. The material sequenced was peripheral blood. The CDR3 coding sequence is TGTGCCAGTAGTATGACATGGAGGGTTTATGGCTACACCTTC. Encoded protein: CASSMTWRVYGYTF.